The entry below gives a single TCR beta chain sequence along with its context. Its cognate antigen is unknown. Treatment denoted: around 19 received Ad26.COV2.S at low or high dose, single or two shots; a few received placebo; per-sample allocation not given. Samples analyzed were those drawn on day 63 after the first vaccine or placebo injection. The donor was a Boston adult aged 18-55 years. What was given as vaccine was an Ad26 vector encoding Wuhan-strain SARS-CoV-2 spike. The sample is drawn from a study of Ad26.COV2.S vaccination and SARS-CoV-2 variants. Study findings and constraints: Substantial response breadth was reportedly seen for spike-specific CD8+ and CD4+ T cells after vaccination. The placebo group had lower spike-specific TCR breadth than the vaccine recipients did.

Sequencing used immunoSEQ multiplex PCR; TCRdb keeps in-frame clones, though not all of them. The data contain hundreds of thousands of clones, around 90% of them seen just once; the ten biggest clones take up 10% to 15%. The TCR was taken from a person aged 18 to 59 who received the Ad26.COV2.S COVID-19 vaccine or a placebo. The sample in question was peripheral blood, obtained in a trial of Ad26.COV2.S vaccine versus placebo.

Written as DNA, the CDR3 is TGCGCCAGCAGCCAAGAAATAGGTGCTAATGAAAAACTGTTTTTT. Translated, it gives CASSQEIGANEKLFF. V is TRBV4-3 and J is TRBJ1-4; D is unclear. Germline CDR1 reads LGHNA; CDR2 reads YSLEER. V was shortened by 0 bases and J by 3 bases, with 8 bases between the two germline ends. This CDR3 is built from 15 residues.